The clone carrying this TCR beta chain was counted a few times. Antigen specificity is unknown. Just one base apart from a much larger clone, this may be a read error. These data come from a study of breast tumors, draining lymph nodes, adjacent tissues. Findings and limits, study-wide: Compared with lymph nodes, tumors were less diverse; compared with nontumor tissue, more. That most tumor T cells come from lymph nodes remained unproven.

TCRdb recomputed calls from the multiplex PCR reads with MiXCR, one row per CDR3 protein. This table has 30,000 to 40,000 distinct CDR3 sequences, 35% to 40% appearing once. The CDR3 contains 15 residues. Trimming cost V 5 bases and J 4 bases, with 20 bases left between them. CDR1 DFQATT and CDR2 SNEGSKA come from the germline V gene (reference sequence). The chain has TRBV20-1 and TRBJ2-5; D ambiguous. The sample comprised breast tumor tissue. This TCR came from a female donor with breast cancer. Some clones in this sample may be carry-over from other donors' samples. The CDR3 coding sequence is TGCAGTGCTGGATCCCGACTCGTAACCCGAGAGACCCAGTACTTC. Translating gives CSAGSRLVTRETQYF.